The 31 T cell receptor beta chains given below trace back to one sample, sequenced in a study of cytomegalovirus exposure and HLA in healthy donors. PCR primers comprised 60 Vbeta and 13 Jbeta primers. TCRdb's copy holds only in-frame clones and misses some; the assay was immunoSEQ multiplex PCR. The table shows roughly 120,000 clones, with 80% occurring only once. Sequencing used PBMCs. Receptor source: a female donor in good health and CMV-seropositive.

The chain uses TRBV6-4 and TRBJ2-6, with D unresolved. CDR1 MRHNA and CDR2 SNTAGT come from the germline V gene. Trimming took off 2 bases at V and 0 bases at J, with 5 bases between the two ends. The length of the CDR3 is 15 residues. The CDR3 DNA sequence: TGTGCCAGCAGTGACCTCAGCTCTGGGGCCAACGTCCTGACTTTC. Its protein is CASSDLSSGANVLTF.

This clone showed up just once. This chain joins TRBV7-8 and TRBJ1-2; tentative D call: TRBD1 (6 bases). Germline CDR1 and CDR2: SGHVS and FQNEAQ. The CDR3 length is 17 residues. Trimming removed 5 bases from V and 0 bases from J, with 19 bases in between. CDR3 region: CASSNGRDTKANYGYTF. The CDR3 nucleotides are TGTGCCAGCAGCAATGGACGGGACACCAAAGCTAACTATGGCTACACCTTC.

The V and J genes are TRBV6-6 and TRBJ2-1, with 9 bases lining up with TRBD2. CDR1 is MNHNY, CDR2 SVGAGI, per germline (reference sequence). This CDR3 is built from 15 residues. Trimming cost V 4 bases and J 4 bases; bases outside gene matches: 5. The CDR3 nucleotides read TGTGCCAGCAGTTCAGCGGGGGGCAATTACAATGAGCAGTTCTTC. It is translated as CASSSAGGNYNEQFF.

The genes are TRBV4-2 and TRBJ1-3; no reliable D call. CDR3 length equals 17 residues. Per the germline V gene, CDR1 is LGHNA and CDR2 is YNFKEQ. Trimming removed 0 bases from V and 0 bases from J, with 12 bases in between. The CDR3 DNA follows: TGTGCCAGCAGCCAAGATGAGAACAGCCTCTCTGGAAACACCATATATTTT. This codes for CASSQDENSLSGNTIYF.

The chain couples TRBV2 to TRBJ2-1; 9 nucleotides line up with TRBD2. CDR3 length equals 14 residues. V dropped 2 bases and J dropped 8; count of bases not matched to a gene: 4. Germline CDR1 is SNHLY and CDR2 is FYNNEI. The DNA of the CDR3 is TGTGCCAGCAGTGAAAAGCGGGGGGCCGATGAGCAGTTCTTC. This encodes CASSEKRGADEQFF.

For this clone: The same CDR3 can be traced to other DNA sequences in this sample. The CDR3 nucleotides read TGTGCCAGCAGTTCCGGGAATCAGCCCCAGCATTTT. Its protein is CASSSGNQPQHF. The chain has TRBV28 and TRBJ1-5; D ambiguous. CDR1 is MDHEN and CDR2 is SYDVKM in the germline V gene. The ends were cut back, 4 bases at V and 4 bases at J, with 5 bases in the middle. This CDR3 has 12 residues.

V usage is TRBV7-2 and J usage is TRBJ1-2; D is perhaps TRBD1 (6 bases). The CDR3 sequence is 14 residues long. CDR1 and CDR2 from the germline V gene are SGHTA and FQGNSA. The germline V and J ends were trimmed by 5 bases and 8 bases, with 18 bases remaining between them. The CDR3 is CASSHTGLSGGYTF. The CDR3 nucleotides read TGTGCCAGCAGCCATACAGGGCTTTCAGGGGGCTACACCTTC.

CDR3 sequence reads: CASSPASSTNEKLFF. The CDR3, as DNA: TGTGCCAGCTCCCCTGCGAGTTCAACTAATGAAAAACTGTTTTTT. The J gene is TRBJ1-4, the V gene TRBV18; D gene ambiguous. This CDR3 comprises 15 residues. Per germline, CDR1 KGHSH and CDR2 LQKENI. The V and J ends lost 6 bases and 0 bases respectively, with 11 bases between them.

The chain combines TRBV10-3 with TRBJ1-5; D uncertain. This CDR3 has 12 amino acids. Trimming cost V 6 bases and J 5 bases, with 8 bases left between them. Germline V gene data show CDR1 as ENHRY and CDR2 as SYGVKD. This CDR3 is CAIRTEDQPQHF. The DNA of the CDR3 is TGTGCCATCAGGACTGAAGATCAGCCCCAGCATTTT.

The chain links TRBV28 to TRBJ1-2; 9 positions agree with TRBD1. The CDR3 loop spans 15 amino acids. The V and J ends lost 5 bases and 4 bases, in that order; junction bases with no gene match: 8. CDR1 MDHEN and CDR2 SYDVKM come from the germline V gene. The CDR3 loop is CASSPLTGGGYGYTF. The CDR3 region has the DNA TGTGCCAGCAGTCCCTTGACAGGGGGTGGCTATGGCTACACCTTC.

CDR3 sequence: CASSFRQGGFYEQYF. DNA for the CDR3: TGCGCCAGCAGCTTCAGGCAGGGGGGCTTCTACGAGCAGTACTTC. The chain couples TRBV5-1 to TRBJ2-7, with D maybe TRBD1 (7 bases). The CDR3 totals 15 residues. The germline V gene encodes CDR1 SGHRS and CDR2 YFSETQ. Deletions cut 2 bases from V and 3 bases from J, with 15 bases between.

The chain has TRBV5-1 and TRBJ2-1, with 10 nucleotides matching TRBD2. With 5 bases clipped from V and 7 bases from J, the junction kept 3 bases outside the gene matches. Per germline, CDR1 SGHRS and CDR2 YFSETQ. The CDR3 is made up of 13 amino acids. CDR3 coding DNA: TGCGCCAGCAGTTCGGGACTAGCGAATGAGCAGTTCTTC. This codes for CASSSGLANEQFF.

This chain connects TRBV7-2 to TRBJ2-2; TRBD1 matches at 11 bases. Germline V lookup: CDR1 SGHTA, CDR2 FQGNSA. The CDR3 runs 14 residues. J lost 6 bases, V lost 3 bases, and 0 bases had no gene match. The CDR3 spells CASSLGQGAGELFF. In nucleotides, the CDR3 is TGTGCCAGCAGCTTGGGACAGGGGGCCGGGGAGCTGTTTTTT.

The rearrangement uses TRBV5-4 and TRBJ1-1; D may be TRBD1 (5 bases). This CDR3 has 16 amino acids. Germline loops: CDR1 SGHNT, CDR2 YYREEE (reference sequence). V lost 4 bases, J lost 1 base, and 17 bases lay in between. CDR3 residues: CASSHGGRGGNTEAFF. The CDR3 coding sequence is TGTGCCAGCAGCCACGGCGGGCGGGGCGGGAACACTGAAGCTTTCTTT.

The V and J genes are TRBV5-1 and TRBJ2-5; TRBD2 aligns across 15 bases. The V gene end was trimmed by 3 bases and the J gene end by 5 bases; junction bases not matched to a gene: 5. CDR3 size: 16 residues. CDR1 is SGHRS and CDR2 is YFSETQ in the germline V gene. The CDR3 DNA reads TGCGCCAGCAGCTCCGGGACTAGCGGGGGGCCGGAGACCCAGTACTTC. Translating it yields CASSSGTSGGPETQYF. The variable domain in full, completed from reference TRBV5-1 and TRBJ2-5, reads KAGVTQTPRYLIKTRGQQVTLSCSPISGHRSVSWYQQTPGQGLQFLFEYFSETQRNKGNFPGRFSGRQFSNSRSEMNVSTLELGDSALYLCASSSGTSGGPETQYFGPGTRLLVL.

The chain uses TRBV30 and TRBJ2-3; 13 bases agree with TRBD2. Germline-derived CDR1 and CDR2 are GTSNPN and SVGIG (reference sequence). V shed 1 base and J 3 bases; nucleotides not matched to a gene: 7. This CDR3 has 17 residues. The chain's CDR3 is CAWSGLAGGRGTDTQYF. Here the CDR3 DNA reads TGTGCCTGGAGTGGACTAGCGGGGGGTCGGGGAACAGATACGCAGTATTTT.

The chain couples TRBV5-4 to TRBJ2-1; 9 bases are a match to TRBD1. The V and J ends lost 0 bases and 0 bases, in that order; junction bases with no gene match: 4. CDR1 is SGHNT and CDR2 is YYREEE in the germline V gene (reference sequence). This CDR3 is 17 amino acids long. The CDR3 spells CASSLDPTGGSYNEQFF. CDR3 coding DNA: TGTGCCAGCAGCTTGGACCCGACAGGGGGCTCCTACAATGAGCAGTTCTTC.

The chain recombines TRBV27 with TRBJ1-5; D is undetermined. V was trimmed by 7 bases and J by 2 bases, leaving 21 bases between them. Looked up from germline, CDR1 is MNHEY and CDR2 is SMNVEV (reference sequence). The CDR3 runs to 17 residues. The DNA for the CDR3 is TGTGCCAGCAAGCTTTCAGGTGGGCTCGGGGGCAATCAGCCCCAGCATTTT. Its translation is CASKLSGGLGGNQPQHF.

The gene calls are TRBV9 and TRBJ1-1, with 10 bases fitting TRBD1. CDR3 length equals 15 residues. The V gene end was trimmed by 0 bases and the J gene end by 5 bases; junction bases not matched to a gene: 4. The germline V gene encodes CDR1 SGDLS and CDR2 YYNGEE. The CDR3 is CASSVGDRGQTEAFF. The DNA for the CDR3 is TGTGCCAGCAGCGTAGGGGACAGGGGACAGACTGAAGCTTTCTTT.

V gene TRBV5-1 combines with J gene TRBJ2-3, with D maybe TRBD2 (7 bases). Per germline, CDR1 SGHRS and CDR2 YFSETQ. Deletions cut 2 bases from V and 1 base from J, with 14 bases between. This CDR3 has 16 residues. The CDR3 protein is CASSFRPGGGTDTQYF. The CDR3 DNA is TGCGCCAGCAGCTTCCGGCCGGGGGGCGGCACAGATACGCAGTATTTT. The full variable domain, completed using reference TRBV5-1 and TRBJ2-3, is KAGVTQTPRYLIKTRGQQVTLSCSPISGHRSVSWYQQTPGQGLQFLFEYFSETQRNKGNFPGRFSGRQFSNSRSEMNVSTLELGDSALYLCASSFRPGGGTDTQYFGPGTRLTVL.

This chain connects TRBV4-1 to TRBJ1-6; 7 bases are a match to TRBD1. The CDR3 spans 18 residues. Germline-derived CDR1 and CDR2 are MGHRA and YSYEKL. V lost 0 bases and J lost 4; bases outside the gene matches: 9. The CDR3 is CASSQDANRDSYNSPLHF. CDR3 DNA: TGCGCCAGCAGCCAAGATGCGAACCGGGACAGTTATAATTCACCCCTCCACTTT.

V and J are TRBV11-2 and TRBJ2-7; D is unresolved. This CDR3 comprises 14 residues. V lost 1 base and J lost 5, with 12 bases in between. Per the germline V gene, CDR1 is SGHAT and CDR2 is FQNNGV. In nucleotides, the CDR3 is TGTGCCAGCAGCTTAGTTTCTAACCCGGACGAGCAGTACTTC. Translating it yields CASSLVSNPDEQYF.

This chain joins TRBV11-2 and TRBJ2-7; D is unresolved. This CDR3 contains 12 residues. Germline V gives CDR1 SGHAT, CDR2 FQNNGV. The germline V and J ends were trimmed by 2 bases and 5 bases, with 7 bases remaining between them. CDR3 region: CASSLLVNEQYF. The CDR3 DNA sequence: TGTGCCAGCAGCTTACTAGTTAACGAGCAGTACTTC.

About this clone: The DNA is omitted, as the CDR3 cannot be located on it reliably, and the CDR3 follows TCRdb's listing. The CDR3 reads CASSLWGQGSDTF. The rearrangement uses TRBV5-4 and TRBJ1-2; the table names TRBD1, a call not compared with the DNA. The germline CDR1 and CDR2 sequences are SGHNT and YYREEE (reference sequence). The CDR3 extends over 13 residues, inclusive of both ends.

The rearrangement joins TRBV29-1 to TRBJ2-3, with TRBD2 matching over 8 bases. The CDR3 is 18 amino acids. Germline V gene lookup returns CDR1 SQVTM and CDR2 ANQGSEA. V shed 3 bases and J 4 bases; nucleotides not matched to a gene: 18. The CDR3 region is CSVEALRTQRGTPDTQYF. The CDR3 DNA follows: TGCAGCGTTGAGGCATTGCGAACCCAGCGGGGGACCCCAGATACGCAGTATTTT.

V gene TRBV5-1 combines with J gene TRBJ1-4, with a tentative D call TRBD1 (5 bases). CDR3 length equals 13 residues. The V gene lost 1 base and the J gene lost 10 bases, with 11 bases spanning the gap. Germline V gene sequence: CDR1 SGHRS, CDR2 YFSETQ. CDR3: CASSLSGGGKLFF. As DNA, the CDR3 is TGCGCCAGCAGCTTGAGTGGGGGGGGAAAACTGTTTTTT.

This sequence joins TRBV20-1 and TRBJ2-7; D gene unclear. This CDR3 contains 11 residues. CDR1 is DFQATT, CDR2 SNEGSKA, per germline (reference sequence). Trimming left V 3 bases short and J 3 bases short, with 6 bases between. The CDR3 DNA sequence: TGCAGTGCTAGTGTCAACTACGAGCAGTACTTC. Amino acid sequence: CSASVNYEQYF.

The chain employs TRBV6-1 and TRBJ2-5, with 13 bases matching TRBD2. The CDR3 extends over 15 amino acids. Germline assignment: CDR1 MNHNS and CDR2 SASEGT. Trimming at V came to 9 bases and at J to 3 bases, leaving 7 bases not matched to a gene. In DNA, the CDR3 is TGTGCCAGTTTTTCCGGGACTAGCGGGGAAGAGACCCAGTACTTC. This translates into CASFSGTSGEETQYF.

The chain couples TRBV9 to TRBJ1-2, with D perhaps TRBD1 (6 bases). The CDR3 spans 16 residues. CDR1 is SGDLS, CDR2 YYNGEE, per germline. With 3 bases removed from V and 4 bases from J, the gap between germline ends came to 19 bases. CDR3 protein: CASSASMPTGPYGYTF. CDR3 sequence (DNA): TGTGCCAGCAGCGCCTCGATGCCAACAGGGCCCTATGGCTACACCTTC.

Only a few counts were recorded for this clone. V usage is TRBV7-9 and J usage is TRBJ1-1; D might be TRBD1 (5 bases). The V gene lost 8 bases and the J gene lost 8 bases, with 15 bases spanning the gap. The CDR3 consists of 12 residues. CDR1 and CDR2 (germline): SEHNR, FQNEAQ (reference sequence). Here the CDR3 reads CASSIMGLEAFF. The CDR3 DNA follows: TGTGCCAGCTCAATAATGGGACTCGAAGCTTTCTTT.

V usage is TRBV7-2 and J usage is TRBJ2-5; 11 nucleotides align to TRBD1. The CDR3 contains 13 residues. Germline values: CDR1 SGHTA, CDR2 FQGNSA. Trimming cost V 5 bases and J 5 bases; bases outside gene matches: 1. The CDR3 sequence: CASSRDRGETQYF. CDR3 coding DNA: TGTGCCAGCAGCCGGGACAGGGGGGAGACCCAGTACTTC.